This TCR beta chain was sequenced during a study of human T cells and chemical hapten exposure (dated by TCRdb to the early 2020s). For context, the study as a whole: For sensitization, 2% DPC in acetone was applied to a roughly 2 cm by roughly 2 cm area of upper inner arm skin. Patients additionally received weekly therapeutic DPC doses to the scalp throughout the approximately 24-week study period. Patch testing was done on the upper back using Finn chambers containing 0.01% DPC, and results were scored after 6 days according to International Contact Dermatitis Research Group standards. Most of the patients in the cohort were female, and the cohort covered alopecia areata with under or over 50% scalp involvement, alopecia totalis and alopecia universalis. Libraries were pooled for sequencing, and variation in per-sample TCR yields was attributed mainly to small differences in library volumes within the pool. Peripheral blood TCR repertoire changes were tracked in vivo in alopecia patients during primary and secondary sensitization to the hapten diphenylcyclopropenone (DPC). Blood samples were taken from patients before sensitization (week 0) and at 2, 6 and about 24 weeks after DPC sensitization. Some 29 alopecia patients gave blood for TCR sequencing at one to four time points (pre-sensitization, 2, 6 and 24 weeks). For every blood RNA sample, sequencing covered both the TCR alpha and TCR beta chains.

Libraries were built with RACE. TCRdb records NextSeq 500 as the sequencer. Library preparation attached unique molecular identifiers to individual cDNA molecules for quantitative, reproducible TCR counting. As for the original processing: Samples had a median of roughly 91,000 TCRs, with a range from roughly 23,224 to 700,000. The Decombinator software suite was used to annotate V, J and CDR3 in the TCR reads. For PS versus PT1 abundance plots, all samples were subsampled to the same number of TCRs (28,000). Expanded TCRs were defined as absent before sensitization and observed at least eight times at the 2-week time point. TCRdb redid the processing of the public reads, applying fastp at Q25 and MiXCR, and retained in-frame beta chains. Every entry covers one CDR3 protein and lists the most common genes and DNA from its rows. It is TCRdb's table, rather than the study itself, that gives the V and J calls and clone size. This sample has just under 35,000 distinct CDR3 sequences in its table, and over 9% of those were observed once. The ten largest account for 25% to 30% of the sample.

Study-wide conclusions, independent of this receptor: Compared with pre-sensitization or healthy control sets, expanded TCRs formed significantly more large CDR3 similarity clusters, which is consistent with antigen-driven responses. Patch test score was positively correlated with the number of PT1 expanded TCRs, with significance at thresholds 8, 16 and 32 but not at 4. Because every patient had alopecia, a presumed autoimmune disease, the patients' immune response might differ from that of healthy individuals. DPC sensitization did not change how many TCRs were above 1 in 1000 frequency, and no evidence was found of alterations in global repertoire structure. After repeated subsampling, the strength of the expansion versus patch-test correlation and the threshold at which it became significant changed.

Taken with the paper, the label for time point translates to: pre-sensitization, week 0. The meaning of the sample's treatment or condition label: therapeutic diphenylcyclopropenone sensitization with weekly scalp DPC. Total RNA was isolated from unfractionated whole blood collected in Tempus Blood RNA tubes. Blood at each patch-test visit was drawn before the patch test was applied. Patients were eligible if aged 18 to 70, diagnosed with alopecia and judged suitable for DPC therapy, and pregnant patients were excluded. The CDR3 runs 14 residues from the cysteine to the phenylalanine. The CDR3 DNA has 42 bases and is translated from base 1. Trimming takes 2 bases from V and 10 bases from J, and the germline ends sit 15 bases apart. The germline V gene yields SGHVS for CDR1 and FNYEAQ for CDR2. Notes on this clonotype: Its cognate antigen has yet to be identified. Base quality data are lacking; no much larger clone is found one base away.

The chain couples TRBV7-6 to TRBJ2-1; D gene: possibly TRBD1, on 6 matching bases. The sequence came from a man aged 50 or older with alopecia areata. Some clones in this sample may be carry-over from other donors' samples. The specimen was whole blood, collected in connection with sensitization to the hapten diphenylcyclopropenone (DPC). DNA sequence: TGTGCCAGCAGCTTACAACAGGGTCGGGGAGAGCAGTTCTTC. This translates into CASSLQQGRGEQFF.